The T cell receptor (beta chain) under discussion was sequenced for a study of blood T cell repertoires in COVID-19. Study summary: COVID-19 samples collected from the United States, Italy and Spain covered acute and convalescent phases. T cells, B-cell-depleted T cells, or PBMCs provided the cDNA or gDNA that served as material.

Under the authors' procedure: Researchers report that nucleated cell counts were estimated from reference gene primer amplification. Method: immunoSEQ multiplex PCR; TCRdb's copy keeps in-frame clones and lacks some. The DNA gave D and trimming, while V, J and clone size come from that table. The data hold some 330,000 clones, with around nine tenths observed a single time. This CDR3 spans 16 amino acids. Germline assignment: CDR1 GTSNPN and CDR2 SVGIG (reference sequence). Trimming took 2 bases from V and 3 from J, leaving 19 bases between them. The source is a woman in her forties or fifties with active or convalescent COVID-19. The sample taken for sequencing was peripheral blood. The V gene is TRBV30, the J gene TRBJ1-1; perhaps TRBD1 as D (6 bases). This CDR3 reads CAWSHKGGVGDTEAFF. The CDR3, as DNA: TGTGCCTGGAGTCATAAAGGGGGGGTCGGGGACACTGAAGCTTTCTTT.